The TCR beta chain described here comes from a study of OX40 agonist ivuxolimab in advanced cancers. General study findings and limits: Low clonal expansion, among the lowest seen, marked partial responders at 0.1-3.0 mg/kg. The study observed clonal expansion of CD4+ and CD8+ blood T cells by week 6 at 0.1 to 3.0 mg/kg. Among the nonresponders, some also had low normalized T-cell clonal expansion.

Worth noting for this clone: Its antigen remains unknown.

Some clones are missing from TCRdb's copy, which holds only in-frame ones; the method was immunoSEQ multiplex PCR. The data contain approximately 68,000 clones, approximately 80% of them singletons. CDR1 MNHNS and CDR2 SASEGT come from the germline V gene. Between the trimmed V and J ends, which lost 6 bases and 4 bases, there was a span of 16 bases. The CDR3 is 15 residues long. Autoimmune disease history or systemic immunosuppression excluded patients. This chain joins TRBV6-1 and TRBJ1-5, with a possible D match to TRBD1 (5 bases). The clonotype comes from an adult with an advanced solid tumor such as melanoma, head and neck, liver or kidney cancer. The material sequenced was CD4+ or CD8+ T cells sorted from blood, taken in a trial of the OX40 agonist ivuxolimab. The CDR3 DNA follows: TGTGCCAGCAGAGAATTCCGGGACGGAAATCAGCCCCAGCATTTT. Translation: CASREFRDGNQPQHF.